This T cell receptor (beta chain) was sequenced during a study of early stage breast cancer tumors (dated by TCRdb to the late 2010s). Regarding the research as a whole: Of the roughly 15 invasive breast tumors, around twelve were found to be estrogen receptor-positive, progesterone receptor-positive and HER2-negative. Of the roughly 12 ER+/PR+/HER2- tumors, eight were classified as invasive ductal carcinomas and four as invasive lobular carcinomas. On average, each sample had 8 to 10-fold read coverage. The samples as a whole yielded around 2.5 million detected templates, corresponding to nearly 1,100,000 unique clonotypes.

In regard to this clone: This clone's antigen is unknown. There are no base qualities to consult, and no much larger clone falls within one base. Other DNA sequences in the same sample also yield this CDR3.

Looking up the germline V gene (reference sequence) yields CDR1 SEHNR and CDR2 FQNEAQ. The CDR3 contains 11 residues, cysteine and phenylalanine counted. The DNA shown is the 33-base CDR3, in frame from base 1. V drops 3 bases and J drops 1 base, leaving 1 base in between. What the research found in general, with its limitations: Because the cohort was small, a breakdown by tumor subtype could not be done. Bulk genomic DNA sequencing of unsorted cells missed chain pairing and functional markers such as CD4, CD8 and FOXP3. Compared with adjacent normal breast tissue, tumors had higher clonality and approximately 2.5-fold greater T cell density. Greater similarity was observed between blood and normal breast repertoires than between blood and tumor repertoires, and tumor was distinguished from normal in about 90% of the 16 patients when each tissue was compared with blood. Enriched TCRB sequences shared across patients were found to be mostly commonly generated sequences that were unlikely to play an important role in the tumor microenvironment.

Two independent genomic DNA replicates were amplified for each sample, with approximately 0.5 ug used for blood and approximately 1.5 ug for tumor or normal breast. TCRB sequencing of genomic DNA was carried out with the ImmunoSeq Intro kit according to the manufacturer's instructions. For absolute quantification, the roughly 33-cycle multiplex PCR included proprietary primers along with spike-in control sequences. Single-end 150-bp reads were used to sequence an 87-bp fragment covering the CDR3 and the flanking V and J genes. Each lane of an Illumina MiSeq running version 3.0 chemistry carried seven multiplexed samples, with two replicates apiece. In the source study's methods: The vendor's proprietary pipeline processed the raw data and merged both replicates into a single result for each sample. A clonotype was defined as productive rearrangements that share the same V-gene family, CDR3 amino acid sequence and J-gene segment. To compute clonality, the normalized Shannon entropy (Pielou evenness) of TCRB abundances was subtracted from 1. To estimate T cell density, the total number of templates was divided by the input cell count, which was inferred from how much DNA went in. Total repertoire diversity and clonality were estimated with Recon using default parameters. Clonotypes with over 0.1% abundance in tumor and at least 32-fold higher abundance in tumor than in normal breast were defined as tumor-enriched. The table comes from immuneACCESS by way of TCRdb, which keeps in-frame sequences with V and J called. Part of the clones is missing from these tables; in studies checked, under half for an unresolved V gene and the rest for unknown reasons. For V, J and clone size, that table is used; D and trimming come from the DNA. Within this sample are some 30,000 clones, with approximately 84% of them counted one time only. About a tenth of the sample is in the top ten clones.

The study profiled bulk TCR beta-chain repertoires in matched peripheral blood, tumor and adjacent normal breast tissue taken from some 17 patients with early-stage breast cancer. Before surgery, about 5-10 mL of whole blood was collected into EDTA tubes and then processed within 2 hours. Peripheral blood mononuclear cells were isolated by Ficoll-Paque centrifugation in SepMate-50 tubes. PBMCs were cryopreserved in about 90% FBS with roughly 10% DMSO in aliquots of about 1.8 to 4.5 million cells and stored in liquid nitrogen. Genomic DNA was extracted with the Qiagen AllPrep DNA/RNA Mini kit. Recombination linked TRBV7-9 to TRBJ2-7; too little of a D gene remains to name it. This clonotype originated in a person aged 45-65 years with breast cancer. The sequencing input was blood. In nucleotides, the sequence is TGTGCCAGCAGCTTTTCCTACGAGCAGTACTTC. Its protein reads: CASSFSYEQYF.